This record looks at one T cell receptor (beta chain) sequence and its context. Assay: immunoSEQ multiplex PCR; the TCRdb copy retains only in-frame clones and omits some. This sample has some 350,000 clones; about 90% occur once, and the top ten carry over 4.5%. This specimen belongs to a study of blood T cell repertoires in COVID-19. CDR1 and CDR2 (germline): SGHRS, YFSETQ. The CDR3 loop spans 15 amino acids. V lost 4 bases and J 7 bases, leaving 18 bases between the germline ends. The sequence derives from a young man who had recovered from COVID-19. The sample consisted of PBMCs or T cells enriched from blood (not recorded which). The gene calls are TRBV5-1 and TRBJ1-5; D may be TRBD1 (5 bases). The CDR3 loop is CASSPGGGAGQPQHF. The CDR3 DNA reads TGCGCCAGCAGCCCGGGAGGTGGGGCGGGGCAGCCCCAGCATTTT.